The 4 T cell receptor beta chains listed next were all sequenced from one sample in a study of blood T cell repertoires in COVID-19. Only in-frame clones appear in the TCRdb table, and some are missing; sequencing was by immunoSEQ multiplex PCR. The profile shows over 60,000 clones, around nine tenths of them singletons. The sequencing input was peripheral blood. The source is a man in his 60s with acute or convalescent COVID-19.

Details on this clone: One end of the junction does not line up with germline, which may come from a read error. The CDR3 is CSARDSWGYTF. For the CDR3, the DNA is TGCAGTGCCAGAGACAGTTGGGGCTACACCTTC. The genes are TRBV20-1 and TRBJ1-2, with D perhaps matching TRBD1 (5 bases). This CDR3 is 11 amino acids long. Germline-derived CDR1 and CDR2 are DFQATT and SNEGSKA (reference sequence).

This clone was counted once. This chain connects TRBV12-5 to TRBJ2-1; TRBD1 agrees at 7 bases. CDR3 length equals 15 residues. The V and J ends lost 5 bases and 0 bases, in that order; junction bases with no gene match: 4. Germline lookup yields CDR1 LGHNT and CDR2 FRNRAP. The CDR3 is CASGEGQSSYNEQFF. DNA for the CDR3: TGTGCTAGTGGTGAGGGACAGAGCTCCTACAATGAGCAGTTCTTC.

The rearrangement links TRBV5-1 to TRBJ2-7; TRBD1 agrees at 8 bases. CDR1 SGHRS and CDR2 YFSETQ come from the germline V gene. V gave up 4 bases and J gave up 3 bases; unmatched junction bases: 9. This CDR3 contains 15 residues. The CDR3 nucleotides read TGCGCCAGCAGCAGCACCCGGGACAGGTACTACGAGCAGTACTTC. It is translated as CASSSTRDRYYEQYF.

This clone was picked up one time. The rearrangement joins TRBV3-1 (or the pseudogene TRBV3-2) to TRBJ1-2; D gene ambiguous. Germline V gives CDR1 LGHDT, CDR2 YNNKEL (reference sequence). V shed 1 base and J shed 5 bases, with 8 bases lying between them. The CDR3 is made up of 13 amino acids. The CDR3 is CASSQARQYGYTF. The CDR3 DNA is TGTGCCAGCAGCCAAGCGCGACAATATGGCTACACCTTC.